These 5 T cell receptor beta chains share one sample of origin, sequenced in a study of cytomegalovirus exposure and HLA in healthy donors. The PCR used 60 Vbeta and 13 Jbeta primers. Clones were read by immunoSEQ multiplex PCR, and TCRdb kept only the in-frame ones, dropping some. The sample consists of some 190,000 clones, about 85% of them appearing once. Sequencing was done on a sample of PBMCs. The receptors shown here come from a woman in her 50s in good health and CMV-seronegative.

The chain uses TRBV18 and TRBJ1-2; D call uncertain. Trimming removed 1 base at V and 3 bases at J, with 9 bases between. The CDR3 is 14 amino acids. Germline CDR1 reads KGHSH; CDR2 reads LQKENI. This CDR3 reads CASSPQERHYGYTF. The CDR3 DNA is TGTGCCAGCTCACCACAGGAGCGTCACTATGGCTACACCTTC.

J is TRBJ2-1 and V is TRBV9; 10 positions agree with TRBD2. CDR3 size: 17 residues. Looked up from germline, CDR1 is SGDLS and CDR2 is YYNGEE. Trimming at V came to 0 bases and at J to 7 bases, leaving 10 bases not matched to a gene. CDR3 region: CASSVDLAGAILNEQFF. The CDR3 DNA reads as TGTGCCAGCAGCGTAGACCTAGCGGGGGCGATACTTAATGAGCAGTTCTTC.

This clone turned up a few times. This chain joins TRBV27 and TRBJ1-1; weak D call: TRBD1 (6 bases). The V end was cut by 4 bases, the J end by 2 bases, with 14 bases between. The CDR3 covers 15 residues. From germline, CDR1 is MNHEY and CDR2 SMNVEV (reference sequence). DNA for the CDR3: TGTGCCAGCAGTTGGGGGGGGCGCACAAACACTGAAGCTTTCTTT. Encoded protein: CASSWGGRTNTEAFF.

The CDR3 nucleotides read TGTGCCATCAGTGAGTCGATGGGGGGAACCCAGCCCCAGCATTTT. This encodes CAISESMGGTQPQHF. The gene calls are TRBV10-3 and TRBJ1-5; the D gene is possibly TRBD1 (5 bases). Between the trimmed V and J ends, which lost 0 bases and 7 bases, there was a span of 13 bases. Germline CDR1 is ENHRY and CDR2 is SYGVKD. The CDR3 length is 15 residues.

The CDR3 nucleotides are TGTGCCAGCAGTATACTTGGACAGGGGGCAGGTTACACCTTC. This gives the protein CASSILGQGAGYTF. This chain connects TRBV25-1 to TRBJ1-2; 11 bases match TRBD1. This CDR3 has 14 residues. Germline CDR1 and CDR2: MGHDK and SYGVNS. V trimming: 5 bases; J trimming: 11 bases; junction bases outside the gene matches: 10.